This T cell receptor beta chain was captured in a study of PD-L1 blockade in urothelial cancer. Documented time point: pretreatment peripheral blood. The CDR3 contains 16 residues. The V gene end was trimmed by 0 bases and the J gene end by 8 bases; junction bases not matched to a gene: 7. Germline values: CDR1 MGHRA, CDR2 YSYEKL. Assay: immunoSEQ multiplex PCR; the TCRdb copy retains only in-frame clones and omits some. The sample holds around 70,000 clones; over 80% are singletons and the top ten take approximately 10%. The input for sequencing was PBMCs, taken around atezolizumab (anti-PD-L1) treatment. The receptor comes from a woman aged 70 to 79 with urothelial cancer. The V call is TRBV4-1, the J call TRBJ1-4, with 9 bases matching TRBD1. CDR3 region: CASSQETGGFEEKLFF. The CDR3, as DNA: TGCGCCAGCAGCCAAGAAACAGGGGGCTTTGAAGAAAAACTGTTTTTT.